The 23 T cell receptor beta chains listed next were all sequenced from one sample in a study of regulatory T cells in long-lasting Graves disease. Through Arm-PCR of CDR3 regions and iRepertoire HTBI primers, TCR beta libraries were built. MiXCR was run by TCRdb on the multiplex PCR reads, yielding one entry per CDR3 protein. The profile shows fewer than 550,000 distinct CDR3 sequences, roughly 16% of them singletons. Time point denoted: newly diagnosed GD, antithyroid drugs for less than 3 months. The TCR library was made from RNA extracted from PBMCs. These data were also filed under a second study, of T cells in Graves' hyperthyroidism and ophthalmopathy.

The sample here was peripheral blood mononuclear cells (PBMCs), taken at new diagnosis, from a patient treated with antithyroid drugs. Receptors were obtained from a woman aged 35-65 years with Graves disease.

In regard to this clonotype: A read error is possible here, since a much larger clone lies one base away. The chain links TRBV28 to TRBJ1-1; D unclear. The CDR3 runs to 12 residues. In germline, CDR1 is MDHEN, CDR2 SYDVKM. CDR3 nucleotides: TGTGCCAGCAGTTCCCGGATCCCTGAAGCTCTCTTT. It is translated as CASSSRIPEALF.

This clonotype was counted a few times. The chain couples TRBV5-1 to TRBJ2-2; D might be TRBD1 (6 bases). This CDR3 has 14 residues. V lost 2 bases and J 7 bases, leaving 12 bases between the germline ends. Germline V gene data show CDR1 as SGHRS and CDR2 as YFSETQ. The CDR3 region is CASSLRTDDGELFF. The CDR3, as DNA: TGCGCCAGCAGCTTAAGGACAGATGACGGGGAGCTGTTTTTT.

The chain combines TRBV7-6 with TRBJ2-1; D call uncertain. V was cut by 5 bases and J by 6 bases, with 17 bases left in between. The CDR3 runs 15 residues. Germline loops: CDR1 SGHVS, CDR2 FNYEAQ. This CDR3 is CASSPQEAQSNEQFF. In DNA form, the CDR3 reads TGTGCCAGCAGCCCCCAAGAGGCCCAGAGCAATGAGCAGTTCTTC.

The chain couples TRBV29-1 to TRBJ2-7; 8 bases match TRBD2. J was trimmed by 7 bases and V by 7 bases; bases with no gene match: 9. This CDR3 has 12 residues. Germline V CDR1 and CDR2: SQVTM, ANQGSEA. For the CDR3, the DNA is TGCAGCGCCATGCCATCGGGGGGGGAGCAGTACTTC. Protein sequence: CSAMPSGGEQYF.

This clonotype appeared many times. The rearrangement links TRBV3-1 to TRBJ2-5; TRBD2 aligns across 7 bases. This CDR3 has 15 residues. CDR1 is LGHDT and CDR2 is YNNKEL in the germline V gene (reference sequence). The J segment lost 5 bases and the V segment lost 1 base, leaving 7 bases of the junction unmatched. The CDR3 DNA reads TGTGCCAGCAGCCAAGGGCCTATGCGGGGGGAGACCCAGTACTTC. Translated, it gives CASSQGPMRGETQYF.

In its sample, this clonotype was seen many times. This chain connects TRBV19 to TRBJ1-5, with a weak D call TRBD1 (5 bases). Trimming shortened V by 7 bases and J by 2 bases, and 24 bases separated the two germline ends. Germline CDR1 is LNHDA and CDR2 is SQIVND (reference sequence). CDR3 length equals 18 residues. The CDR3 loop reads CASNPRWLDLGGNQPQHF. DNA of the CDR3: TGTGCCAGTAACCCCCGGTGGCTCGATCTGGGGGGCAATCAGCCCCAGCATTTT.

At least ten counts were recorded for this clonotype. The rearrangement uses TRBV13 and TRBJ2-1; 7 nucleotides line up with TRBD1. This CDR3 comprises 14 residues. Unmatched junction bases numbered 4, after V lost 3 bases and J lost 5 bases. CDR1 PRHDT and CDR2 FYEKMQ come from the germline V gene (reference sequence). CDR3: CASSFRQGDNEQFF. CDR3 DNA: TGTGCCAGCAGCTTCAGACAGGGAGACAATGAGCAGTTCTTC.

The chain uses TRBV13 and TRBJ1-2; 8 positions match TRBD1. Trimming took 3 bases from V and 8 from J; bases not matched to a gene: 5. Germline CDR1 is PRHDT and CDR2 is FYEKMQ (reference sequence). The CDR3 runs to 13 residues. The chain's CDR3 is CASSLPGGVGYTF. CDR3 coding DNA: TGTGCCAGCAGCTTGCCAGGGGGCGTGGGCTACACCTTC.

The table lists this clonotype with many counts. The rearrangement uses TRBV12-5 and TRBJ2-5, with 11 bases fitting TRBD2. The CDR3 spans 20 residues. V gave up 3 bases and J gave up 3 bases; unmatched junction bases: 18. Germline V CDR1 and CDR2: LGHNT, FRNRAP. CDR3: CASGFAAASGGPLAEETQYF. For the CDR3, the DNA is TGTGCTAGTGGTTTCGCTGCGGCTAGCGGGGGGCCTTTAGCAGAAGAGACCCAGTACTTC.

This clonotype turned up a few times. CDR3 residues: CASSLRTSGPTDTQYF. The DNA for the CDR3 is TGTGCCAGCAGCTTGAGGACTAGCGGCCCCACAGATACGCAGTATTTT. The rearrangement joins TRBV5-4 to TRBJ2-3; 10 bases agree with TRBD2. In germline, CDR1 is SGHNT, CDR2 YYREEE (reference sequence). This CDR3 has 16 amino acids. The V gene end was trimmed by 1 base and the J gene end by 2 bases; junction bases not matched to a gene: 4.

V and J are TRBV6-1 and TRBJ1-4; D ambiguous. The CDR3 is 13 residues long. Germline assignment: CDR1 MNHNS and CDR2 SASEGT. Trimming removed 6 bases at V and 4 bases at J, with 9 bases between. For the CDR3, the DNA is TGTGCCAGCAGCCGGGTTTTTAATGAAAAACTGTTTTTT. Translating gives CASSRVFNEKLFF.

There are a few counts of this clonotype. This chain joins TRBV4-1 and TRBJ2-6; unclear D gene. Per the germline V gene, CDR1 is MGHRA and CDR2 is YSYEKL. The CDR3 extends over 13 amino acids. The V end lost 3 bases, the J end lost 8 bases, and 8 bases lay between the germline ends. CDR3 in DNA: TGCGCCAGCAGCCACCCCGAGACCAACGTCCTGACTTTC. The encoded protein is CASSHPETNVLTF.

The chain couples TRBV15 to TRBJ1-2; 11 positions match TRBD1. The CDR3 consists of 13 residues. The V and J ends lost 5 bases and 7 bases, in that order; junction bases with no gene match: 3. From germline, CDR1 is LNHNV and CDR2 YYDKDF (reference sequence). CDR3 DNA: TGTGCCACCAGCGGACAGGGGGCGGGTGGCTACACCTTC. This sequence encodes CATSGQGAGGYTF. The full variable domain, rest sourced from reference TRBV15 and TRBJ1-2, is DAMVIQNPRYQVTQFGKPVTLSCSQTLNHNVMYWYQQKSSQAPKLLFHYYDKDFNNEADTPDNFQSRRPNTSFCFLDIRSPGLGDTAMYLCATSGQGAGGYTFGSGTRLTVV.

The chain carries TRBV20-1 and TRBJ2-3; no reliable D call. The CDR3 spans 11 residues. Germline V gene data show CDR1 as DFQATT and CDR2 as SNEGSKA (reference sequence). The V end was cut by 5 bases, the J end by 4 bases, with 7 bases between. DNA of the CDR3: TGCAGTGCTGACCGGGCAGATACGCAGTATTTT. This codes for CSADRADTQYF.

J is TRBJ1-3 and V is TRBV19; unclear D gene. The germline V gene encodes CDR1 LNHDA and CDR2 SQIVND (reference sequence). The CDR3 is 14 amino acids. The V end was cut by 4 bases, the J end by 1 base, with 8 bases between. The CDR3 here is CASSNTRSGNTIYF. In DNA form, the CDR3 reads TGTGCCAGTAGTAACACAAGATCTGGAAACACCATATATTTT.

This clonotype came up many times. The genes are TRBV6-1 and TRBJ1-3; D is ambiguous. This CDR3 has 14 amino acids. Deletions cut 11 bases from V and 3 bases from J, with 17 bases between. The germline V gene encodes CDR1 MNHNS and CDR2 SASEGT. For the CDR3, the DNA is TGTGCCGCCCATCGGGAGGATTTTGGAAACACCATATATTTT. This codes for CAAHREDFGNTIYF.

This clonotype has ten or more counts. The chain uses TRBV12-3 or TRBV12-4 and TRBJ2-7, with no clear D. V gave up 4 bases and J gave up 5 bases, with 9 bases separating them. The CDR3 has 12 amino acids. The CDR3 loop reads CASSSGVNEQYF. The DNA for the CDR3 is TGTGCCAGCAGTTCGGGTGTCAACGAGCAGTACTTC.

This clonotype showed up many times. At one boundary the junction diverges from the germline segment, which might be a read error. The chain joins TRBV4-1 to TRBJ1-2, with D possibly TRBD1 on 6 matching bases. This CDR3 is 13 amino acids long. Germline assignment: CDR1 MGHRA and CDR2 YSYEKL. CDR3 nucleotides: TGTGCCAGCAGCCAAGAGACAGGCTATGGCTACACCTTC. Its protein is CASSQETGYGYTF.

For this clonotype: The germline gene is not matched at one end of the junction; a read error may be the cause. The chain couples TRBV15 to TRBJ2-7; D is undetermined. CDR1 is LNHNV and CDR2 is YYDKDF in the germline V gene (reference sequence). The CDR3 contains 13 residues. CDR3 protein: CATIREALTEQYF. The CDR3 DNA reads TGTGCCACCATCAGAGAAGCTCTGACCGAGCAGTACTTC.

This clonotype was seen a few times. V usage is TRBV29-1 and J usage is TRBJ1-5, with no clear D. Germline V gene lookup returns CDR1 SQVTM and CDR2 ANQGSEA. The germline V and J ends were trimmed by 3 bases and 1 base, with 13 bases remaining between them. The CDR3 sequence is 15 residues long. The CDR3 protein is CSVDPQQLSNQPQHF. The CDR3 nucleotides are TGCAGCGTTGATCCCCAGCAGTTAAGCAATCAGCCCCAGCATTTT.

About this clonotype itself: This sequence may be a read error, since a much larger clone differs from it by one base. The chain recombines TRBV28 with TRBJ2-7; D gene unclear. Germline CDR1 MDHEN, CDR2 SYDVKM. The length of the CDR3 is 13 residues. Trimming removed 2 bases from V and 9 bases from J, with 14 bases in between. The CDR3 loop reads CASSLPRLVRQYF. The CDR3 coding sequence is TGTGCCAGCAGTTTACCGCGTCTAGTTCGGCAGTACTTC.

At least ten counts were recorded for this clonotype. The chain is built from TRBV28 and TRBJ2-5; no firm D call. Per germline, CDR1 MDHEN and CDR2 SYDVKM. CDR3 length: 13 residues. Trimming cost V 3 bases and J 5 bases, with 10 bases left between them. CDR3 protein: CASSLKGRETQYF. CDR3 DNA sequence: TGTGCCAGCAGTTTGAAGGGTCGGGAGACCCAGTACTTC.

On this clonotype: One base away lies a much larger clone, so this may be a sequencing read error. The missing conserved phenylalanine or tryptophan at the end of this CDR3 makes a read error likely. This rearrangement joins TRBV2 to TRBJ1-2; tentative D call: TRBD1 (6 bases). Germline V gene lookup returns CDR1 SNHLY and CDR2 FYNNEI. V was clipped by 8 bases and J by 3 bases, with 22 bases between them. The CDR3 sequence is 16 residues long. The CDR3 bases are TGTGCCAGCGAAAGGAACTTATTACAGGGAGACTATGGCTACACCCTC. Protein: CASERNLLQGDYGYTL.